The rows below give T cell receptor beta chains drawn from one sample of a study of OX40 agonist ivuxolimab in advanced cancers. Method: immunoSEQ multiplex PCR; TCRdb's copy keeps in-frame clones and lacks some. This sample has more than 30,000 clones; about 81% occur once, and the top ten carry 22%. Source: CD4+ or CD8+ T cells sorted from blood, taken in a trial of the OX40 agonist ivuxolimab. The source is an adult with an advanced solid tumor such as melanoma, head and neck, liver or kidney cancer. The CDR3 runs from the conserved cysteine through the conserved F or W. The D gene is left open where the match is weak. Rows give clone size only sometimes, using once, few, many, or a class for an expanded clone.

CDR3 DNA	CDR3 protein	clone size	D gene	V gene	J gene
TGTGCCAGCAGTTTATTGAGGACATCGCGCTCTGCAACTAATGAAAAACTGTTTTTT	CASSLLRTSRSATNEKLFF	-	-	TRBV28	TRBJ1-4
TGTGCCAGCAGCCAAGGGTTAGGACGGGAGCAGTTCTTC	CASSQGLGREQFF	few	-	TRBV14	TRBJ2-1
TGCGCCAGCAGCCGAGACCCAGCGGGGGAGACCCAGTACTTC	CASSRDPAGETQYF	-	TRBD2	TRBV5-1	TRBJ2-5
TGTGCCAGCAGTAAAGATCTAAGAGGTACGCAGTATTTT	CASSKDLRGTQYF	-	-	TRBV2	TRBJ2-3
TGTGCCAGTAGTATCCCGGGACAGGGTCGGGCTAATGAAAAACTGTTTTTT	CASSIPGQGRANEKLFF	-	TRBD1	TRBV19	TRBJ1-4
TGTGCCAGCTCACCGGACCATCAGATGAACACTGAAGCTTTCTTT	CASSPDHQMNTEAFF	-	-	TRBV18	TRBJ1-1
TGTGCCAGCAGCCCTGGGTCCTTCTCTGGGGCCAACGTCCTGACTTTC	CASSPGSFSGANVLTF	-	-	TRBV5-4	TRBJ2-6
TGTGCCAGCAGACCCAGCGACAGGCTAAAGTATGAGCAGTTCTTC	CASRPSDRLKYEQFF	few	-	TRBV28	TRBJ2-1
TGTGCCAGCAGCCAAGATGGGGGCAATCAGCCCCAGCATTTT	CASSQDGGNQPQHF	-	-	TRBV4-2	TRBJ1-5
TGTGCCAGCTCCCCAGGAACAGATACGCAGTATTTT	CASSPGTDTQYF	-	-	TRBV18	TRBJ2-3
TGCGCCAGCAGTGAAGGTGTCGCGTGGTGCACTGAAGCTTTCTTT	CASSEGVAWCTEAFF	-	-	TRBV10-1	TRBJ1-1
TGTGCCAGCAGCCCAGGGGACGGCTATGGCTACACCTTC	CASSPGDGYGYTF	once	-	TRBV9	TRBJ1-2
TGTGCCTGGAGTGTACGGGTCGGGGAGCTGTTTTTT	CAWSVRVGELFF	-	-	TRBV30	TRBJ2-2
TGCGCCAGCAGCCAAGATCCCAATGGCTACACCTTC	CASSQDPNGYTF	-	-	TRBV4-1	TRBJ1-2
TGTGCCAGCAGCTTGTGGGGGGCGGACACTGAAGCTTTCTTT	CASSLWGADTEAFF	-	-	TRBV5-4	TRBJ1-1
TGTGCCATCAGTGAGAAACAACCAGCTAACTATGGCTACACCTTC	CAISEKQPANYGYTF	-	-	TRBV10-3	TRBJ1-2
TGTGCCAGCAGCTTACTCTCTCCAAAGGGATCACCCCTCCACTTT	CASSLLSPKGSPLHF	-	-	TRBV7-9	TRBJ1-6
TGTGCCAGCAGCTTGGTCAATCAGCCCCAGCATTTT	CASSLVNQPQHF	-	-	TRBV7-6	TRBJ1-5
TGCGCCAGCAGCCAAGAGGGGGGCACAGGGGTCCGGGGCTACACCTTC	CASSQEGGTGVRGYTF	-	TRBD1	TRBV4-3	TRBJ1-2
TGTGCCAGCAGAACGGACAGGGAATACTATGGCTACACCTTC	CASRTDREYYGYTF	-	TRBD1	TRBV28	TRBJ1-2
TGTGCCAGCACTGGGAGGGACAGAATCACCGGGGAGCTGTTTTTT	CASTGRDRITGELFF	-	-	TRBV2	TRBJ2-2
TGTGCCAGCAGCCCGAATAGCAATCAGCCCCAGCATTTT	CASSPNSNQPQHF	medium-sized	-	TRBV9	TRBJ1-5
TGCGCCAGCAGCCAGACCCCGGTTAGCGGGTACACAGATACGCAGTATTTT	CASSQTPVSGYTDTQYF	-	TRBD2	TRBV4-3	TRBJ2-3
TGTGCCAGTAGTATTATCGGGGAGCTGTTTTTT	CASSIIGELFF	once	-	TRBV19	TRBJ2-2
TGTGCCATCAGTCCTTGGACAGGGCACGGGGAGCTGTTTTTT	CAISPWTGHGELFF	few	TRBD1	TRBV10-3	TRBJ2-2